The source of this TCR beta chain is a study of blood T cells in healthy people across ages. The sample, approximately 10 milliliters of peripheral blood, was drawn from each donor. Primed by a sample-barcoded 5' primer and a J-beta primer mix, a second PCR proceeded for 7 to 11 cycles. TCRdb analysed the 5' RACE reads with MiXCR anew, one entry per CDR3 protein. This table has about 1.5 million distinct CDR3 sequences, 40% to 45% appearing once. CDR3 length equals 13 residues. V lost 2 bases, J lost 11 bases, and 15 bases lay in between. The germline V gene encodes CDR1 MNHEY and CDR2 SVGEGT. This chain links TRBV6-2 or TRBV6-3 with TRBJ2-5; D is unclear. The sequence came from a woman between 18 and 30 years old in good health. The sample taken for sequencing was blood. CDR3 loop: CASSYELNNEQYF. The DNA for the CDR3 is TGTGCCAGCAGTTACGAACTAAACAATGAGCAGTACTTC.